This is a list of T cell receptor beta chains from one sample in a study of regulatory T cells in long-lasting Graves disease. TCRdb used MiXCR to reprocess the multiplex PCR reads, holding one entry per CDR3 protein. This sample carries 400,000 to 500,000 distinct CDR3 sequences, roughly 15% of them seen once, and the ten largest clones take around 10%. These same records also appear under a second study, on T cells in Graves' hyperthyroidism and ophthalmopathy.

This specimen consisted of peripheral blood mononuclear cells (PBMCs), obtained at new diagnosis, from a patient treated with antithyroid drugs. The receptors come from a woman in her 30s with Graves disease. Each CDR3 is given with its conserved first and last residue. A D gene is named only where the DNA matches it firmly.

>TRBV3-1|TRBJ2-5|.
CASSQDKWDPWETQYF
>TRBV11-3|TRBJ2-3|.
CASSLYRADTQYF
>TRBV20-1|TRBJ2-7|TRBD1
CSAKHLRQGHSYEQYF
>TRBV4-1|TRBJ2-3|TRBD2
CASSQAPGTSGISTQYF
>TRBV20-1|TRBJ2-3|TRBD2
CSSIGTSGSLGTDTQYF
>TRBV2|TRBJ2-5|.
CASSGGSAGQETQYF
>TRBV3-1|TRBJ2-2|TRBD2
CASRTGTRSGELFF
>TRBV30|TRBJ1-1|.
CAWSVKWGTEAFF
>TRBV19|TRBJ2-1|.
CASSIVSNNEQFF
>TRBV6-2/TRBV6-3|TRBJ1-2|TRBD1
CASRRRQGADTF
>TRBV20-1|TRBJ2-1|.
CSAQYNEQFF
>TRBV7-2|TRBJ2-3|.
CASSLQTTIGFDTQYF
>TRBV3-2|TRBJ2-2|.
CASSARDRNHTGELFF
>TRBV4-3|TRBJ2-1|.
CASSQELTVGNEQFF
>TRBV12-3/TRBV12-4|TRBJ2-1|.
CASSLASGLQFF
>TRBV6-1|TRBJ1-1|.
CASTKTNTEAFF
>TRBV12-3/TRBV12-4|TRBJ1-3|.
CASSLRQVGNTIYF
>TRBV7-9|TRBJ2-3|.
CASSLEGRKGRRDTQYF
>TRBV20-1|TRBJ1-1|.
CSLGRPETEAFF
>TRBV7-9|TRBJ2-1|TRBD2
CASSPSTSGAYNEQFF
>TRBV6-1|TRBJ2-2|TRBD2
CASSEWSGRVPGELFF
>TRBV6-1|TRBJ1-1|TRBD1
CASRVRGTDEAFF
>TRBV10-3|TRBJ2-7|.
CAISESGGGPREQYF
>TRBV4-2|TRBJ2-3|.
CASSEAVSTDTQYF
>TRBV7-8|TRBJ2-1|.
CASSLAYTGPEALAYNEQFF
>TRBV7-9|TRBJ2-1|TRBD2
CASSLGGGISYNEQFF